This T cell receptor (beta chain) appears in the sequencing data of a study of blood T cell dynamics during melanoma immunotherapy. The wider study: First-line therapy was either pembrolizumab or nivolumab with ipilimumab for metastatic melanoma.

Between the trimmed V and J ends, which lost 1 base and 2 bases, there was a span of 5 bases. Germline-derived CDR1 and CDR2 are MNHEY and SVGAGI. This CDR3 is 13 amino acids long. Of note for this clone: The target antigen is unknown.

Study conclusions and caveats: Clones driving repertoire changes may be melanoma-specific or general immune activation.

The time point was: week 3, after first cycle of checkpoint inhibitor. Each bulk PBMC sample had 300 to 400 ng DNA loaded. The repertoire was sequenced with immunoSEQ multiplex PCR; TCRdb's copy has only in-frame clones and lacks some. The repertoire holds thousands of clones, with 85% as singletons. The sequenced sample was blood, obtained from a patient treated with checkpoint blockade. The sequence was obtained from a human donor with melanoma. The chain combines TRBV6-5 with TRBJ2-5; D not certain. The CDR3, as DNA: TGTGCCAGCAGTTACTTCATGCAAGAGACCCAGTACTTC. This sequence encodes CASSYFMQETQYF.